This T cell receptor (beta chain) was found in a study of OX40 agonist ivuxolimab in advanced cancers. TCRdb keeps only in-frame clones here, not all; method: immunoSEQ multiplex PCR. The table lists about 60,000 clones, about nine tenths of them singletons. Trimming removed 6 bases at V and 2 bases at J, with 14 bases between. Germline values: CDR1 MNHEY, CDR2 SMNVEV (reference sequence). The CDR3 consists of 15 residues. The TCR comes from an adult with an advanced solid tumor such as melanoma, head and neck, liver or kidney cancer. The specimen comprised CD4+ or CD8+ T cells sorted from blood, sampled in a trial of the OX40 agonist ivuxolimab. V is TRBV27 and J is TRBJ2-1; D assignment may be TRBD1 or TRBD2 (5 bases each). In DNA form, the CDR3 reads TGTGCCAGCAGGACCTGGGGGTCGCCCTACAATGAGCAGTTCTTC. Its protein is CASRTWGSPYNEQFF.